This TCR beta chain was documented in a study of CXCR3-negative and CXCR3-positive naive CD8 T cells. Study-wide context: The dataset comprises around 130 million TRB reads in total, with about 1.5 +/- 0.3 million reads per library.

Points on this clonotype: Antigen specificity is unknown.

Study observations and caveats: Naive cells that were CXCR3-positive had more hydrophobic TRB CDR3s (compared with CXCR3-negative naive cells). Similar TRBV-TRBJ usage was seen in naive cells (both CXCR3-negative and CXCR3-positive), but memory cells differed. Diversity proved comparably high across both naive subsets and much lower in memory CD8+ cells. The study found CXCR3 expression partially decreased after cryopreservation and ran most assays on fresh PBMCs.

The germline V gene has CDR1 LNHDA and CDR2 SQIVND (reference sequence). The CDR3 has 13 residues. It was by 5' RACE with UMI labels that the TRB cDNA libraries were prepared. TCRdb reprocessed the 5' RACE reads, with one entry per CDR3 protein and no DNA. The sample table sets out approximately 59,000 distinct CDR3 sequences. The TCR sequence derives from a human donor in good health. Some clones in this sample may be carry-over from other donors' samples. Input material: naive CXCR3+ CD8+ T cells from blood. As for subset: CD45RO-CCR7+CD27+CD95- naive CD8+ T cells expressing CXCR3 (TNR3+). This chain links TRBV19 with TRBJ2-2. The CDR3 sequence is CASSIGNTGELFF.